This T cell receptor beta chain was profiled in a study of blood T cell repertoires in COVID-19. For the study at large: T cells, B-cell-depleted T cells, or PBMCs supplied cDNA or gDNA.

How the authors handled the data: The authors estimated nucleated cell counts from reference gene primer amplification. Sequenced by immunoSEQ multiplex PCR; TCRdb stores in-frame clones only, minus some. V and J calls and clone size are copied from that table; D and trimming were computed from the DNA. The data show approximately 44,000 clones, roughly 89% seen once. Unmatched junction bases numbered 7, after V lost 7 bases and J lost 5 bases. The CDR3 totals 14 residues. Germline V gene lookup returns CDR1 ENHRY and CDR2 SYGVKD. The origin of this receptor is a woman over 75 with acute or convalescent COVID-19. The rearrangement links TRBV10-3 to TRBJ2-5; TRBD2 aligns across 10 bases. Source material: peripheral blood. The CDR3 nucleotides read TGTGCCATCAAGCGGGAGGGGGCTTGGGAGACCCAGTACTTC. It encodes CAIKREGAWETQYF.